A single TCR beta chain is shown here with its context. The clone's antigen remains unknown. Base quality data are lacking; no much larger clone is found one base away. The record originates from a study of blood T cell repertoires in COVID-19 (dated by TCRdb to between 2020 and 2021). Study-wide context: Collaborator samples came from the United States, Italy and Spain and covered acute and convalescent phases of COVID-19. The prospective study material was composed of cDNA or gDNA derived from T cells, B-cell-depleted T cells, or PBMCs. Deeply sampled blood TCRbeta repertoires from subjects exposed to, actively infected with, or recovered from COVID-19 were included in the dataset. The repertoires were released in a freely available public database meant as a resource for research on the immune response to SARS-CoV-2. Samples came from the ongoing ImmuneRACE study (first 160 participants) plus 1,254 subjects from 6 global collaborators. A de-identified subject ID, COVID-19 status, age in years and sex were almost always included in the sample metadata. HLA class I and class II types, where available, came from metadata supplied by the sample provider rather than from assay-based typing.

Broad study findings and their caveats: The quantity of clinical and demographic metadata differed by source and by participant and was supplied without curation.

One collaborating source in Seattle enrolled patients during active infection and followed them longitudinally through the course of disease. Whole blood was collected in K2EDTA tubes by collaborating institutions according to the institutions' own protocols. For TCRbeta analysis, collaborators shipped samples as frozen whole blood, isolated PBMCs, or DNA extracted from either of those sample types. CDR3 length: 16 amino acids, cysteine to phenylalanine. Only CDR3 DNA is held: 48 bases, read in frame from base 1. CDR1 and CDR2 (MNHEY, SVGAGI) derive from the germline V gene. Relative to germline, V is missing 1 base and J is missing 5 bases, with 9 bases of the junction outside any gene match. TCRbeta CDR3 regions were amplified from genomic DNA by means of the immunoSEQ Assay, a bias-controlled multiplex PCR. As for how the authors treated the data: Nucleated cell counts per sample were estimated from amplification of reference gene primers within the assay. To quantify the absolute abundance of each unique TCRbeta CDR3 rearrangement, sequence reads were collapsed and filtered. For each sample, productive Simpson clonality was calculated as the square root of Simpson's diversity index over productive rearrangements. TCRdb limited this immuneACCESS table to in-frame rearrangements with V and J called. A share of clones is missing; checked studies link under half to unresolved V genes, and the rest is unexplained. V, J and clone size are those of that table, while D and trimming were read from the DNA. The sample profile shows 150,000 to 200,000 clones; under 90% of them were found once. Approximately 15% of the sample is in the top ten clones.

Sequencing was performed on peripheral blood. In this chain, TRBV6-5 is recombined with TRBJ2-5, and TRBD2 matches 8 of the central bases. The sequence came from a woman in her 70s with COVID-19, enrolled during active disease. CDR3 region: CASSYLSGSGGETQYF. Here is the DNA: TGTGCCAGCAGTTACTTAAGCGGGAGTGGTGGGGAGACCCAGTACTTC.